This T cell receptor beta chain was sequenced in a study of Ad26.COV2.S vaccination and SARS-CoV-2 variants. The method was immunoSEQ multiplex PCR; TCRdb's version includes in-frame clones alone and lacks a portion of them. In the table there are around 270,000 clones, around 88% of which are singletons. The sample's treatment: about 20 received Ad26.COV2.S at low or high dose, single or two shots; several received placebo; per-sample allocation not given. Vaccine and placebo recipients were sampled on day 63 after the first injection. Donation was by an adult aged 18-55 years who was in Boston. Between the trimmed V and J ends, which lost 2 bases and 3 bases, there was a span of 13 bases. CDR3 length: 15 residues. Germline CDR1 GTSNPN, CDR2 SVGIG (reference sequence).

This chain links TRBV30 with TRBJ1-4; maybe TRBD1 (6 bases). Sequences were derived from peripheral blood, sampled in a trial of Ad26.COV2.S vaccine versus placebo. This TCR came from a person aged 18-65 years who received the Ad26.COV2.S COVID-19 vaccine or a placebo. As DNA, the CDR3 is TGTGCCTGGAGTCCCAACAGGGACCCTAATGAAAAACTGTTTTTT. Protein sequence: CAWSPNRDPNEKLFF.